These 8 T cell receptor beta chains came from one sample sequenced in a study of early T cells in non-severe SARS-CoV-2 infection. TCRdb reprocessed the 5' RACE reads with MiXCR, giving one entry per CDR3 protein. The sample shows 40,000 to 55,000 distinct CDR3 sequences, 12% of them seen only once. Input material: whole blood. The receptors here all came from an adult who was a healthcare worker with PCR-confirmed SARS-CoV-2 infection or an uninfected control (not recorded which).

The chain has TRBV29-1 and TRBJ2-7; the D gene is possibly TRBD2 (5 bases). V lost 2 bases to trimming and J lost 3 bases, with 5 bases between them. This CDR3 contains 11 residues. In germline, CDR1 is SQVTM, CDR2 ANQGSEA. DNA for the CDR3: TGCAGCGTTGAACGGGGCTACGAGCAGTACTTC. Protein: CSVERGYEQYF.

This clonotype was recorded a few times. V usage is TRBV4-2 and J usage is TRBJ2-2, with a tentative D call TRBD2 (6 bases). CDR1 and CDR2 (germline): LGHNA, YNFKEQ. V gave up 8 bases and J gave up 4 bases, with 20 bases separating them. The CDR3 consists of 16 residues. The CDR3 region has the DNA TGTGCCAGCGGGGGGAACGGCCTCCACCGCACCGGGGAGCTGTTTTTT. Amino acid sequence: CASGGNGLHRTGELFF.

This clonotype was recorded a few times. The chain couples TRBV6-2 or TRBV6-3 to TRBJ2-2, with a possible D match to TRBD2 (6 bases). CDR1 and CDR2 (germline): MNHEY, SVGEGT. This CDR3 spans 15 amino acids. The V and J ends lost 7 bases and 1 base respectively, with 13 bases between them. The CDR3 DNA reads TGTGCCAGCAAGCGGGCGGACGAGAACACCGGGGAGCTGTTTTTT. It translates to CASKRADENTGELFF.

This clonotype was seen many times. The chain recombines TRBV5-6 with TRBJ2-2; D remains unclear. The CDR3 sequence is 12 residues long. CDR1 is SGHDT and CDR2 is YYEEEE in the germline V gene. V was pared by 2 bases and J by 7 bases, with 6 bases between. CDR3 residues: CASSFRGGELFF. The CDR3, as DNA: TGTGCCAGCAGCTTTCGAGGCGGGGAGCTGTTTTTT.

The V call is TRBV28, the J call TRBJ1-1; D may be TRBD1 (6 bases). The CDR3 extends over 15 amino acids. The germline V and J ends were trimmed by 6 bases and 4 bases, with 18 bases remaining between them. Per the germline V gene, CDR1 is MDHEN and CDR2 is SYDVKM. The CDR3 here is CASSPQRGVLTEAFF. CDR3 bases: TGTGCCAGCAGCCCCCAGAGGGGGGTACTCACTGAAGCTTTCTTT.

The chain employs TRBV29-1 and TRBJ2-7; the D gene could be TRBD1 or TRBD2 (5 bases each). Germline loops: CDR1 SQVTM, CDR2 ANQGSEA. This CDR3 comprises 13 residues. V was pared by 7 bases and J by 6 bases, with 19 bases between. This CDR3 reads CSGGPWGSVEQYF. CDR3 in DNA: TGCAGCGGCGGGCCGTGGGGGAGCGTCGAGCAGTACTTC.

This clonotype was detected ten times or more. The gene calls are TRBV11-1 and TRBJ2-2; D is uncertain. The V and J ends lost 1 base and 6 bases respectively, with 12 bases between them. The germline gives CDR1 SGHAT, CDR2 FQDESV (reference sequence). CDR3 size: 15 residues. Here the CDR3 reads CASSLDGFDAGELFF. In DNA form, the CDR3 reads TGTGCCAGCAGCTTAGACGGATTCGACGCCGGGGAGCTGTTTTTT.

This clonotype was counted at least ten times. The chain links TRBV30 to TRBJ2-1; the match to TRBD1 covers 7 bases. Looked up from germline, CDR1 is GTSNPN and CDR2 is SVGIG (reference sequence). Trimming at V came to 2 bases and at J to 4 bases, leaving 11 bases not matched to a gene. This CDR3 comprises 16 residues. Written as DNA, the CDR3 is TGTGCCTGGAGTACGCCCCTCCGGGACAGTTACAATGAGCAGTTCTTC. Translating it yields CAWSTPLRDSYNEQFF. Supplemented by reference TRBV30 and TRBJ2-1, the full variable domain reads SQTIHQWPATLVQPVGSPLSLECTVEGTSNPNLYWYRQAAGRGLQLLFYSVGIGQISSEVPQNLSASRPQDRQFILSSKKLLLSDSGFYLCAWSTPLRDSYNEQFFGPGTRLTVL.